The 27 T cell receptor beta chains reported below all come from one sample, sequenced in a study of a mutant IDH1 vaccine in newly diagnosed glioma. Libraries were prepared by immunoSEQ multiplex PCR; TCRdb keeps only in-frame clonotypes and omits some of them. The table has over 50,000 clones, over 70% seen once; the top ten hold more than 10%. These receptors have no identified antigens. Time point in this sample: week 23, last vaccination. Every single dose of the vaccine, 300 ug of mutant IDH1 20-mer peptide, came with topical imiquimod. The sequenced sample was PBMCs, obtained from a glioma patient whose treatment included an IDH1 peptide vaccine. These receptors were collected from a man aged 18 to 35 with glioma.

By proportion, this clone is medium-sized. The CDR3, as DNA: TGTGCCAGCAGCGCAGGACCAGGCGGCATCTATGGCTACACCTTC. Translated: CASSAGPGGIYGYTF. This rearrangement joins TRBV7-2 to TRBJ1-2; D not resolved. The CDR3 has 15 residues. V was clipped by 5 bases and J by 4 bases, with 17 bases between them. CDR1 is SGHTA and CDR2 is FQGNSA in the germline V gene.

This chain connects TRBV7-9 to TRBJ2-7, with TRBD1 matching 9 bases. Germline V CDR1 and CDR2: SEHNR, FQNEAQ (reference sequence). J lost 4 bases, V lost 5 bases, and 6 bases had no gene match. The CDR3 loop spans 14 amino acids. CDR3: CASSGRQGEYEQYF. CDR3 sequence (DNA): TGTGCCAGCAGCGGACGACAGGGGGAGTACGAGCAGTACTTC.

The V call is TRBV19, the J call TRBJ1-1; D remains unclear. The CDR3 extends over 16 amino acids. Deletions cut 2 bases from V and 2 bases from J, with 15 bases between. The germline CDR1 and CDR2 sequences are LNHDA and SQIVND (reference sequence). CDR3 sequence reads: CASSIPRMALNTEAFF. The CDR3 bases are TGTGCCAGTAGTATACCCCGGATGGCCCTAAACACTGAAGCTTTCTTT.

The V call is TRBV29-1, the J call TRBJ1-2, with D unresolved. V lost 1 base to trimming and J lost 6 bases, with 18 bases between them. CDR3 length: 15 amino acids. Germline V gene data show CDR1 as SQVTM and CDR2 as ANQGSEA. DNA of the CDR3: TGCAGCGTTGAAGTGACAACACGGTTCCCAGATGGCTACACCTTC. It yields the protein CSVEVTTRFPDGYTF.

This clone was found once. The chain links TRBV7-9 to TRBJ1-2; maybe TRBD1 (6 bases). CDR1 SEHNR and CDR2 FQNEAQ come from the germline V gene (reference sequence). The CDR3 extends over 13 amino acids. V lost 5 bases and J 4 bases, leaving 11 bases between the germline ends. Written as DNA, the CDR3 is TGTGCCAGCAGCCGGGACACCCTCTATGGCTACACCTTC. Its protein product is CASSRDTLYGYTF.

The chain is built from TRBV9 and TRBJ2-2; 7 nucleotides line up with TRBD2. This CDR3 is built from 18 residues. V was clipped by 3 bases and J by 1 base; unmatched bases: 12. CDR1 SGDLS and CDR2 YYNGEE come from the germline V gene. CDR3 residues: CASSALTFSGENTGELFF. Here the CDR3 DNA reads TGTGCCAGCAGCGCGTTAACCTTCAGCGGGGAGAACACCGGGGAGCTGTTTTTT.

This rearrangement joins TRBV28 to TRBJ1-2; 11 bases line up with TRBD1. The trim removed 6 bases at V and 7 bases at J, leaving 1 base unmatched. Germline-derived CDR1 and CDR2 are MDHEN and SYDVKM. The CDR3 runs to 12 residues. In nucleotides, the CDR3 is TGTGCCAGCAGGGGGACAGGGGGTGGCTACACCTTC. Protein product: CASRGTGGGYTF.

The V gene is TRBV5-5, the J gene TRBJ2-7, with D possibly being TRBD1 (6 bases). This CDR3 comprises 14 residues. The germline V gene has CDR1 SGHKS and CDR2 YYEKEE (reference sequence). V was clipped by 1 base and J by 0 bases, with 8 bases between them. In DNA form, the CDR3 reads TGTGCCAGCAGCTTGAACAGGGACTCCTACGAGCAGTACTTC. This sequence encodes CASSLNRDSYEQYF.

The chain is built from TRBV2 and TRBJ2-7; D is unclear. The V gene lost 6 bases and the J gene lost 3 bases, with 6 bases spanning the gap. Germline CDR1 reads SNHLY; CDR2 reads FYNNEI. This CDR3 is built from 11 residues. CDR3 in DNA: TGTGCCAGCAGCCCGGGCTACGAGCAGTACTTC. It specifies CASSPGYEQYF.

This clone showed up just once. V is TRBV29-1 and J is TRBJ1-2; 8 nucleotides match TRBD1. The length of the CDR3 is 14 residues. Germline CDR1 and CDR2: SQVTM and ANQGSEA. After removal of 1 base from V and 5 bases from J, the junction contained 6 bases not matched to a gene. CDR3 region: CSVEGGQGAYGYTF. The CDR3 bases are TGCAGCGTTGAAGGGGGGCAGGGGGCATATGGCTACACCTTC.

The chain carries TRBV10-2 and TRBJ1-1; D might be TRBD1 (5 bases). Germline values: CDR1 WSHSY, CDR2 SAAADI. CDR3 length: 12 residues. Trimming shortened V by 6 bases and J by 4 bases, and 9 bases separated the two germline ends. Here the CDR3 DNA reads TGCGCCAGCAGAGGGACTTTCACTGAAGCTTTCTTT. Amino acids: CASRGTFTEAFF.

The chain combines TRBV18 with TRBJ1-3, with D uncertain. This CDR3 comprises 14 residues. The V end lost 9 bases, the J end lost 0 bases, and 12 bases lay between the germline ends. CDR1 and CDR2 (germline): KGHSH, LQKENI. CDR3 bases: TGTGCCAGTTTGTACCCCACCTCTGGAAACACCATATATTTT. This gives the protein CASLYPTSGNTIYF.

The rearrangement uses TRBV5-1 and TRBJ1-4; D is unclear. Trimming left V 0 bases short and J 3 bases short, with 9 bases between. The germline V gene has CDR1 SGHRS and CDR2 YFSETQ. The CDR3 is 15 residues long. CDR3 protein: CASSLDGQPNEKLFF. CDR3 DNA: TGCGCCAGCAGCTTGGACGGTCAGCCTAATGAAAAACTGTTTTTT.

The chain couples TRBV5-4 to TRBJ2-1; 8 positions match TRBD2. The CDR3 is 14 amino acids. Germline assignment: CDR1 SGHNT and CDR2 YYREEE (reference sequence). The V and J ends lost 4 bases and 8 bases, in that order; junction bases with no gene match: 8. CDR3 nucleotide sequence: TGTGCCAGCAGCCAGAGGACTAGCTTCTATGAGCAGTTCTTC. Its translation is CASSQRTSFYEQFF.

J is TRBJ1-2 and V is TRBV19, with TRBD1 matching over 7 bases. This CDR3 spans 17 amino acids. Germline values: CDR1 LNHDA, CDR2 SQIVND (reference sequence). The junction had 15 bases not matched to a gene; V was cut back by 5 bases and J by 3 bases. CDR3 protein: CASSDNSRGDEDYGYTF. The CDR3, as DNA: TGTGCCAGTAGTGACAACAGCAGGGGGGACGAGGACTATGGCTACACCTTC.

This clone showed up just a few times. DNA of the CDR3: TGTGCCAGCAAAAGGGATTCTGGGGCCAACGTCCTGACTTTC. Encoded protein: CASKRDSGANVLTF. This rearrangement joins TRBV28 to TRBJ2-6; D is ambiguous. The CDR3 has 14 amino acids. From germline, CDR1 is MDHEN and CDR2 SYDVKM. V lost 7 bases and J 1 base, leaving 8 bases between the germline ends. The variable domain in full, completed from reference TRBV28 and TRBJ2-6, reads DVKVTQSSRYLVKRTGEKVFLECVQDMDHENMFWYRQDPGLGLRLIYFSYDVKMKEKGDIPEGYSVSREKKERFSLILESASTNQTSMYLCASKRDSGANVLTFGAGSRLTVL.

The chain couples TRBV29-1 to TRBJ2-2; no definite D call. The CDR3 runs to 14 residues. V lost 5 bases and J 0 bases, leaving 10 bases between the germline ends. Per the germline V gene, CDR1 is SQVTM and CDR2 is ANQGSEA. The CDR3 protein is CSVCERTNTGELFF. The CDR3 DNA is TGCAGCGTTTGCGAGAGGACGAACACCGGGGAGCTGTTTTTT.

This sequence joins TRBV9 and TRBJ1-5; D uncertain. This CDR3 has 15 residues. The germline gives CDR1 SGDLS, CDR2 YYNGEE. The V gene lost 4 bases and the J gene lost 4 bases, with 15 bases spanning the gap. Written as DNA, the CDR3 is TGTGCCAGCAGCTTAGACGGACGTCGGAATCAGCCCCAGCATTTT. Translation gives CASSLDGRRNQPQHF.

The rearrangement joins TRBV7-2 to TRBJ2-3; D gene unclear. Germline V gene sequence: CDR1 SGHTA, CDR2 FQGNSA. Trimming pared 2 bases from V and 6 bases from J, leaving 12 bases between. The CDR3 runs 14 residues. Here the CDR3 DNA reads TGTGCCAGCAGCTTATTACGAGCGTCGGATACGCAGTATTTT. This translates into CASSLLRASDTQYF.

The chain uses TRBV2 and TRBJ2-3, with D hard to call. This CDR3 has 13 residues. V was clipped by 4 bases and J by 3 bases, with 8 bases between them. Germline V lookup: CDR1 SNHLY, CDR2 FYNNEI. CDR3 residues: CASSVVQTDTQYF. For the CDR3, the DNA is TGTGCCAGCAGTGTGGTGCAGACAGATACGCAGTATTTT.

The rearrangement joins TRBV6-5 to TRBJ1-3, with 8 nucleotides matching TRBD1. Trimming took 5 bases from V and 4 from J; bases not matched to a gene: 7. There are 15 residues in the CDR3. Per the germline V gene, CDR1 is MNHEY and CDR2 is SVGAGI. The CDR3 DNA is TGTGCCAGCAGTCGACAGGGGCTGGGGGGAAACACCATATATTTT. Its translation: CASSRQGLGGNTIYF.

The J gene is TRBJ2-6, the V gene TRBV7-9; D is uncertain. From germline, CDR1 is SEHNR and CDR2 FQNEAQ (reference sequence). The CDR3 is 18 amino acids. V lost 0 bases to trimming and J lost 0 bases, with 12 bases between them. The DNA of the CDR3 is TGTGCCAGCAGCTTAGCCGGACGGGCCATCTCTGGGGCCAACGTCCTGACTTTC. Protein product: CASSLAGRAISGANVLTF.

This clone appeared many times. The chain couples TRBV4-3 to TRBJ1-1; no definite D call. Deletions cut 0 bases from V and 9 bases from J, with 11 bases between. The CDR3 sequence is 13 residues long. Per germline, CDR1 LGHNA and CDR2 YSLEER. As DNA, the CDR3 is TGCGCCAGCAGCCAAGAGCCAGAAAGCCAAGCTTTCTTT. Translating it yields CASSQEPESQAFF.

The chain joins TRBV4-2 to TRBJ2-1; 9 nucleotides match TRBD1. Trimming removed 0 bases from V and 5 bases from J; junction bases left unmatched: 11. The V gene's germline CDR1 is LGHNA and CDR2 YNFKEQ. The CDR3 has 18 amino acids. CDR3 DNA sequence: TGTGCCAGCAGCCAAGAAGGCCCCCGGGACAGGGAGGACAATGAGCAGTTCTTC. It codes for CASSQEGPRDREDNEQFF.

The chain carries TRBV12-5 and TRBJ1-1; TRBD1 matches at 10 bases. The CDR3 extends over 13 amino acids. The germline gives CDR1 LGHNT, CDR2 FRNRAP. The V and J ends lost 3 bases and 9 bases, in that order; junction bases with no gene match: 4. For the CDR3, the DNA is TGTGCTAGTGGTTTTGACAGGGGGCTTAAAGCTTTCTTT. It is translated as CASGFDRGLKAFF.

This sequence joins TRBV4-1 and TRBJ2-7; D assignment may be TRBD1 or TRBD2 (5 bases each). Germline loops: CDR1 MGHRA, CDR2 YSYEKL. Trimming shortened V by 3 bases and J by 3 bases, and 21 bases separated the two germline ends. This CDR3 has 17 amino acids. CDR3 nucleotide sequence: TGCGCCAGCAGCCAGTTATTATCCCGGGACGGCCACTACGAGCAGTACTTC. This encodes CASSQLLSRDGHYEQYF.

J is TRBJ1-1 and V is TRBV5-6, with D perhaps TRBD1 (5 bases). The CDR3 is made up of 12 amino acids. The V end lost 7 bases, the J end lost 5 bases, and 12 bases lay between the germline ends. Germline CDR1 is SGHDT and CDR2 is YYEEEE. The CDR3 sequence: CASGTGGTEAFF. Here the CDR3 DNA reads TGTGCCAGCGGCACTGGGGGAACTGAAGCTTTCTTT.